This passage covers 27 T cell receptor beta chains from one sample sequenced in a study of technical replicates of blood from a few donors. Repertoires were generated with immunoSEQ multiplex PCR, while TCRdb's copy carries only in-frame clones and drops some. The profile covers around 80,000 clones, with about 92% appearing a single time and more than 0.2% taken by the ten largest. The sequenced material came from T cells isolated from PBMCs. The receptors were sampled from a human donor in good health.

The chain employs TRBV4-1 and TRBJ2-4, with 9 bases fitting TRBD2. This CDR3 spans 17 amino acids. Germline CDR1 reads MGHRA; CDR2 reads YSYEKL. The V segment lost 1 base and the J segment 0 bases; nucleotides outside the gene matches: 4. The CDR3 region is CASSQVAGGLAKNIQYF. The CDR3, as DNA: TGCGCCAGCAGCCAAGTCGCGGGAGGGCTAGCCAAAAACATTCAGTACTTC.

The chain carries TRBV5-4 and TRBJ2-5; a weak D match, TRBD1 (5 bases). Deletions cut 4 bases from V and 1 base from J, with 14 bases between. CDR1 SGHNT and CDR2 YYREEE come from the germline V gene (reference sequence). The CDR3 spans 15 residues. The CDR3 is CASSPMTASQETQYF. CDR3 nucleotide sequence: TGTGCCAGCAGCCCGATGACAGCTAGCCAAGAGACCCAGTACTTC.

The genes are TRBV18 and TRBJ1-1; D not certain. The CDR3 loop spans 13 amino acids. V lost 3 bases to trimming and J lost 4 bases, with 9 bases between them. In germline, CDR1 is KGHSH, CDR2 LQKENI. This CDR3 is CASSPAGVTEAFF. The DNA for the CDR3 is TGTGCCAGCTCACCTGCCGGGGTCACTGAAGCTTTCTTT.

The CDR3 reads CAWRSEAEVNYGYTF. Written as DNA, the CDR3 is TGTGCCTGGAGATCTGAAGCGGAGGTTAACTATGGCTACACCTTC. The chain recombines TRBV30 with TRBJ1-2; D gene unclear. Germline V gene data show CDR1 as GTSNPN and CDR2 as SVGIG (reference sequence). Trimming cost V 3 bases and J 1 base, with 15 bases left between them. There are 15 residues in the CDR3.

J is TRBJ2-5 and V is TRBV5-1; a possible D gene is TRBD1 (5 bases). V dropped 0 bases and J dropped 1 base, with 10 bases sitting between them. This CDR3 contains 15 residues. In germline, CDR1 is SGHRS, CDR2 YFSETQ. The CDR3 bases are TGCGCCAGCAGCTTGGTAGCAGGGTCCCAAGAGACCCAGTACTTC. It translates to CASSLVAGSQETQYF.

The V and J genes are TRBV13 and TRBJ1-1; a weak D match, TRBD1 (5 bases). CDR1 and CDR2 (germline): PRHDT, FYEKMQ (reference sequence). The germline V and J ends were trimmed by 5 bases and 4 bases, with 8 bases remaining between them. There are 12 residues in the CDR3. CDR3 nucleotide sequence: TGTGCCAGCAGCCATAGGGGCACTGAAGCTTTCTTT. The encoded protein is CASSHRGTEAFF.

The chain recombines TRBV10-1 with TRBJ2-7; 14 bases agree with TRBD2. CDR1 and CDR2 (germline): WNHNN, SYGVQD (reference sequence). The CDR3 is 14 amino acids. The junction had 2 bases not matched to a gene; V was cut back by 5 bases and J by 5 bases. The CDR3 protein is CASSKTSGRDEQYF. In DNA, the CDR3 is TGCGCCAGCAGTAAGACTAGCGGGAGGGACGAGCAGTACTTC.

The chain combines TRBV10-3 with TRBJ1-2; D is uncertain. This CDR3 has 12 amino acids. The V end was cut by 8 bases, the J end by 8 bases, with 15 bases between. The germline V gene has CDR1 ENHRY and CDR2 SYGVKD. CDR3 in amino acids: CAIRWREEGYTF. The CDR3 nucleotides read TGTGCCATCCGGTGGAGGGAGGAAGGCTACACCTTC.

This clone was observed a handful of times. The CDR3 DNA reads TGTGCCAGCAGTCCCACCGGGACTTGGACCTACGAGCAGTACTTC. Translated: CASSPTGTWTYEQYF. V gene TRBV7-9 combines with J gene TRBJ2-7; D is perhaps TRBD2 (6 bases). The V gene lost 6 bases and the J gene lost 2 bases, with 17 bases spanning the gap. CDR3 length: 15 amino acids. CDR1 and CDR2 (germline): SEHNR, FQNEAQ (reference sequence).

The chain links TRBV18 to TRBJ2-2; 12 nucleotides match TRBD2. Looked up from germline, CDR1 is KGHSH and CDR2 is LQKENI. The V and J ends lost 4 bases and 4 bases, in that order; junction bases with no gene match: 7. The CDR3 covers 17 residues. CDR3 amino acids: CASSRTSGTAGTGELFF. CDR3 nucleotides: TGTGCCAGCTCACGGACTAGCGGGACAGCGGGCACCGGGGAGCTGTTTTTT. The variable domain in full, completed from reference TRBV18 and TRBJ2-2, reads NAGVMQNPRHLVRRRGQEARLRCSPMKGHSHVYWYRQLPEEGLKFMVYLQKENIIDESGMPKERFSAEFPKEGPSILRIQQVVRGDSAAYFCASSRTSGTAGTGELFFGEGSRLTVL.

The rearrangement uses TRBV28 and TRBJ2-7; no definite D call. The CDR3 extends over 13 amino acids. V was trimmed by 1 base and J by 3 bases, leaving 7 bases between them. Looked up from germline, CDR1 is MDHEN and CDR2 is SYDVKM. The chain's CDR3 is CASSLSSFYEQYF. The CDR3 DNA is TGTGCCAGCAGTTTATCTAGTTTCTACGAGCAGTACTTC. The full variable domain, its missing parts supplied by reference TRBV28 and TRBJ2-7, is DVKVTQSSRYLVKRTGEKVFLECVQDMDHENMFWYRQDPGLGLRLIYFSYDVKMKEKGDIPEGYSVSREKKERFSLILESASTNQTSMYLCASSLSSFYEQYFGPGTRLTVT.

This clone has just a few counts. The chain couples TRBV4-1 to TRBJ1-1; 7 bases align to TRBD1. There are 12 residues in the CDR3. CDR1 MGHRA and CDR2 YSYEKL come from the germline V gene. With V trimmed by 4 bases and J by 11 bases, 7 bases remained unmatched. CDR3 bases: TGCGCCAGCAGCCTCGACAGGGAGCGGGCTTTCTTT. It codes for CASSLDRERAFF.

The chain links TRBV2 to TRBJ2-2, with 7 bases identical to TRBD2. CDR1 is SNHLY, CDR2 FYNNEI, per germline. The CDR3 spans 14 residues. V lost 4 bases to trimming and J lost 5 bases; unmatched junction nucleotides: 4. The CDR3 protein is CASSVGGGTGELFF. The DNA of the CDR3 is TGTGCCAGCAGTGTTGGCGGGGGTACCGGGGAGCTGTTTTTT.

The V and J genes are TRBV10-3 and TRBJ2-5, with D perhaps TRBD2 (6 bases). The germline CDR1 and CDR2 sequences are ENHRY and SYGVKD. Trimming pared 7 bases from V and 1 base from J, leaving 10 bases between. This CDR3 is built from 13 residues. The CDR3: CAITWGVQETQYF. The CDR3 DNA follows: TGTGCCATCACCTGGGGGGTCCAAGAGACCCAGTACTTC.

The rearrangement uses TRBV27 and TRBJ1-2; the D gene is possibly TRBD1 (6 bases). The CDR3 has 18 residues. Germline-derived CDR1 and CDR2 are MNHEY and SMNVEV (reference sequence). V lost 9 bases and J 4 bases, leaving 30 bases between the germline ends. The CDR3 sequence is CASHRYRGQNSGSYGYTF. For the CDR3, the DNA is TGTGCCAGTCATCGTTATCGAGGACAGAACTCGGGCTCCTATGGCTACACCTTC.

The chain combines TRBV11-3 with TRBJ2-7; no clear D. Germline CDR1 is SGHNT and CDR2 is YENEEA. The CDR3 consists of 11 residues. Trimming took off 5 bases at V and 6 bases at J, with 8 bases between the two ends. DNA of the CDR3: TGTGCCAGCAGCCTAGGCAGCGAGCAGTACTTC. This encodes CASSLGSEQYF.

The V gene is TRBV7-9, the J gene TRBJ2-1; perhaps TRBD1 as D (5 bases). This CDR3 has 19 residues. The V end lost 1 base, the J end lost 1 base, and 20 bases lay between the germline ends. Per the germline V gene, CDR1 is SEHNR and CDR2 is FQNEAQ (reference sequence). The CDR3, as DNA: TGTGCCAGCAGCTTAGTGATCGGTGGGTACAGGCCATCCTACAATGAGCAGTTCTTC. It yields the protein CASSLVIGGYRPSYNEQFF.

The rearrangement joins TRBV10-1 to TRBJ2-1; 10 bases fit TRBD2. From germline, CDR1 is WNHNN and CDR2 SYGVQD (reference sequence). The CDR3 spans 16 residues. V shed 0 bases and J 4 bases; nucleotides not matched to a gene: 3. CDR3 DNA sequence: TGCGCCAGCAGTGAGTCTAGCGGGAGGCCTTACAATGAGCAGTTCTTC. Its protein product is CASSESSGRPYNEQFF.

This chain joins TRBV4-1 and TRBJ1-2; D is undetermined. The V gene's germline CDR1 is MGHRA and CDR2 YSYEKL. Trimming left V 4 bases short and J 0 bases short, with 18 bases between. CDR3 size: 17 residues. The CDR3 protein is CASSPRIEFIPNYGYTF. CDR3 nucleotide sequence: TGCGCCAGCAGCCCACGAATCGAGTTTATTCCTAACTATGGCTACACCTTC.

The chain links TRBV30 to TRBJ1-2; the match to TRBD1 covers 8 bases. The germline gives CDR1 GTSNPN, CDR2 SVGIG (reference sequence). Trimming removed 7 bases from V and 7 bases from J; junction bases left unmatched: 5. This CDR3 comprises 11 residues. CDR3 sequence reads: CAFGQGSGYTF. The DNA of the CDR3 is TGTGCCTTTGGACAGGGCAGTGGCTACACCTTC. Together with reference TRBV30 and TRBJ1-2, the CDR3 gives the full variable domain: SQTIHQWPATLVQPVGSPLSLECTVEGTSNPNLYWYRQAAGRGLQLLFYSVGIGQISSEVPQNLSASRPQDRQFILSSKKLLLSDSGFYLCAFGQGSGYTFGSGTRLTVV.

This clone was seen only a few times. The chain has TRBV27 and TRBJ1-1; D is unclear. Trimming left V 6 bases short and J 5 bases short, with 13 bases between. The CDR3 is made up of 13 amino acids. CDR1 MNHEY and CDR2 SMNVEV come from the germline V gene (reference sequence). CDR3 in amino acids: CASRIGPGTEAFF. The CDR3 nucleotides read TGTGCCAGCAGGATTGGTCCCGGGACTGAAGCTTTCTTT.

V and J are TRBV6-5 and TRBJ1-6; D possibly corresponds to TRBD1 (6 bases). The CDR3 extends over 16 amino acids. V lost 0 bases and J lost 8, with 14 bases in between. The germline V gene encodes CDR1 MNHEY and CDR2 SVGAGI. The CDR3 bases are TGTGCCAGCAGTTACTCCGTGCAGGGGTTGGATTCACCCCTCCACTTT. Translating it yields CASSYSVQGLDSPLHF.

V and J are TRBV28 and TRBJ2-5, with D maybe TRBD1 (5 bases). Germline V lookup: CDR1 MDHEN, CDR2 SYDVKM. V was trimmed by 7 bases and J by 5 bases, leaving 11 bases between them. This CDR3 region has 12 residues. CDR3 in DNA: TGTGCCAGCAACCGCCCAGGGGAGACCCAGTACTTC. Translation gives CASNRPGETQYF.

V gene TRBV6-1 combines with J gene TRBJ2-7; 10 bases fit TRBD1. Germline assignment: CDR1 MNHNS and CDR2 SASEGT. The CDR3 spans 15 residues. Unmatched junction bases numbered 6, after V lost 5 bases and J lost 2 bases. CDR3 nucleotides: TGTGCCAGCAGTACGGGACAGGGGATCCCCTACGAGCAGTACTTC. Protein product: CASSTGQGIPYEQYF.

The genes are TRBV27 and TRBJ2-1, with D possibly TRBD2 on 5 matching bases. Germline CDR1 and CDR2: MNHEY and SMNVEV (reference sequence). CDR3 length: 12 amino acids. V lost 2 bases and J lost 12, with 11 bases in between. CDR3 amino acids: CASSLGREPQFF. For the CDR3, the DNA is TGTGCCAGCAGTTTAGGCCGGGAACCGCAGTTCTTC.

The chain joins TRBV10-3 to TRBJ2-1, with 10 bases fitting TRBD2. J lost 2 bases, V lost 3 bases, and 1 base had no gene match. Germline lookup yields CDR1 ENHRY and CDR2 SYGVKD. The CDR3 runs 15 residues. This CDR3 reads CAISEAGGAYNEQFF. The DNA of the CDR3 is TGTGCCATCAGTGAAGCGGGGGGGGCCTACAATGAGCAGTTCTTC.

This rearrangement joins TRBV2 to TRBJ2-6; the match to TRBD1 covers 9 bases. Germline CDR1 is SNHLY and CDR2 is FYNNEI. Unmatched junction bases numbered 8, after V lost 8 bases and J lost 3 bases. The CDR3 loop spans 16 amino acids. In DNA, the CDR3 is TGTGCCAGCGGGGGGACAGGGCTAGGTGGGGCCAACGTCCTGACTTTC. Its protein product is CASGGTGLGGANVLTF.